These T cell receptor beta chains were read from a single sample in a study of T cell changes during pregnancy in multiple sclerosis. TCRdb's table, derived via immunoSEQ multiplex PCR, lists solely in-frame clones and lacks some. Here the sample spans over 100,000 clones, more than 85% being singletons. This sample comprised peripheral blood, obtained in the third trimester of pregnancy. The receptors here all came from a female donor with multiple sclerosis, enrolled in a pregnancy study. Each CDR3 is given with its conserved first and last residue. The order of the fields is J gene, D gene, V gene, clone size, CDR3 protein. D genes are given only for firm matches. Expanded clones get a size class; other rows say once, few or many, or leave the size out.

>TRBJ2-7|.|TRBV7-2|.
CASSFQRGGEQYF
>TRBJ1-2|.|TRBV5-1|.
CASSLETNYGYTF
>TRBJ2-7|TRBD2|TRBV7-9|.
CASSSESGRLYEQYF
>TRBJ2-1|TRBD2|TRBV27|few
CASSLDPTSGDYNEQFF
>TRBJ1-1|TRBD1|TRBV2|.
CASSHGQGGIGEAFF
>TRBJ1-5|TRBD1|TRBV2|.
CASSEERGRGGFDQPQHF
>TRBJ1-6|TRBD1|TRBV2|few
CASSERARGTGSSPLHF
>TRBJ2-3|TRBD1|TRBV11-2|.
CASSLAGTGSTDTQYF
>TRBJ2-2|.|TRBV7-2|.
CASSLAQGLNTGELFF
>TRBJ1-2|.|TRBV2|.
CASADRGGGGYTF
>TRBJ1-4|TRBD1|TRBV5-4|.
CASSLSGQANEKLFF
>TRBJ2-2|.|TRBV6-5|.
CASSYMAVNTGELFF
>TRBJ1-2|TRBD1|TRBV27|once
CASSPRDRGYGYTF
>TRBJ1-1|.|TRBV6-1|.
CASSESRVNTEAFF
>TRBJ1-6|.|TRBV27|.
CASSTTGISPLHF
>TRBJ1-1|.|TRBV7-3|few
CASSLNGPSNTEAFF
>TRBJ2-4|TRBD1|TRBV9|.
CASSVDAGTGVMNIQYF
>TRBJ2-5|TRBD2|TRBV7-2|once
CASSYPGTGGETQYF
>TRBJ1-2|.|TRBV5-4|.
CASSLELYGYTF
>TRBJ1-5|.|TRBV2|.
CASSGQGRIGNQPQHF
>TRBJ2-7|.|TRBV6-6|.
CASREGRAYEQYF
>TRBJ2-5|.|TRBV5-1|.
CASSFYQETQYF
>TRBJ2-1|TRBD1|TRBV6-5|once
CASRARTGEFF
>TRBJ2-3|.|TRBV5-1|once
CASSQGSGTDTQYF
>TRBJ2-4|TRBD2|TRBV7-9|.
CASSLVAGGKNIQYF
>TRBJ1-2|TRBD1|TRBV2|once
CATTDRGQDYGYTF
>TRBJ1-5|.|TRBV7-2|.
CASSFYVSNQPQHF
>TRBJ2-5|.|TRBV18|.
CASTLIPGQRETQYF
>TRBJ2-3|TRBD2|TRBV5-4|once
CASSSNGRGGRQDTQYF
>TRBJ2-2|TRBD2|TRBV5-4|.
CASSLEAGGPFGELFF
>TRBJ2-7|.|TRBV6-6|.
CASSKSGDRYYEQYF